This TCR beta chain was recovered during a study of OX40 agonist ivuxolimab in advanced cancers. Some background on the complete study: Ivuxolimab was an agonistic, fully human IgG2 monoclonal antibody directed against OX40 (CD134), a costimulatory receptor. Intravenous ivuxolimab was administered to patients every 2 weeks at six dose levels: 0.01, 0.1, 0.3, 1.5, 3 and 10 mg/kg. Of the approximately 53 patients in dose escalation, about 20 had hepatocellular carcinoma, approximately 15 had melanoma, 9 had renal cell carcinoma and 9 had head and neck cancer. In the dose-escalation cohort, roughly 82% of patients were male, and the mean age was roughly 60 years with a range of roughly 20 to 85. Patients were allowed to have had prior anti-PD-1, anti-PD-L1 or anti-CTLA-4 therapy, and 40% of the dose-escalation patients had been treated with checkpoint inhibitors. Partial responses occurred in three dose-escalation patients: two with cutaneous melanoma and one with hepatocellular carcinoma. Peripheral TCRbeta sequencing was intended to test whether TCR sequence diversity was altered and clonal T-cell expansion was caused by ivuxolimab. The paper describes the monotherapy dose-escalation part (N ≈ 50 patients) of the phase I trial of ivuxolimab. General findings and caveats noted by the study authors: Low levels of normalized T-cell clonal expansion were also seen in some patients who did not respond. In the 0.1-3.0 mg/kg groups, partial responders were among the patients with the lowest normalized peripheral clonal expansion, particularly in CD8+ T cells. The antigen specificity of the clonally expanded peripheral T cells was not determined. After ivuxolimab, more expanded clones were found on average in CD8+ T cells than in CD4+ T cells. At doses of 0.1 to 3.0 mg/kg, clonal expansion of both CD4+ and CD8+ blood T cells was observed from baseline to week 6.

To sequence the TCRbeta CDR3 region, genomic DNA was isolated from the sorted cells. The immunoSEQ Assay was used for sequencing of TCRbeta CDR3 regions. The table comes from immuneACCESS by way of TCRdb, which keeps in-frame sequences with V and J called. Part of the clones is missing from these tables; in studies checked, under half for an unresolved V gene and the rest for unknown reasons. Within this sample are about 70,000 clones, with 78% of them counted one time only. The ten most abundant clones make up approximately 5% of the sample. As regards this clone: Its antigen remains undetermined. No much larger clone is present one base from it, and per-base qualities are unavailable.

The germline V gene specifies SGHRS as CDR1 and YFSETQ as CDR2. Reading from cysteine to phenylalanine, the CDR3 counts 16 amino acids. The sequence is cut down to CDR3 DNA, 48 bases in frame from base 1. V gives up 4 bases and J gives up 7 bases, and the segment between their germline ends measures 20 bases. Patients with a history of autoimmune disease or receiving systemic immunosuppression were excluded from the trial. Peripheral blood for TCR sequencing was collected from all dose cohorts at baseline, on cycle 4 day 1, and on cycle 7 day 1. The samples were taken from a phase I, first-in-human, multicenter, open-label dose-escalation trial of ivuxolimab. The trial enrolled adults with locally advanced or metastatic head and neck squamous cell, hepatocellular, melanoma or renal cell carcinoma. CD4+ and CD8+ T cells were sorted separately from peripheral blood before TCR sequencing.

The source is an adult with an advanced solid tumor such as melanoma, head and neck, liver or kidney cancer. The rearrangement joined TRBV5-1 to TRBJ1-4; perhaps TRBD1 is the D gene, with 5 bases matching. The sequences come from CD4+ or CD8+ T cells sorted from blood, collected in a trial of the OX40 agonist ivuxolimab. The nucleotide sequence reads as follows: TGCGCCAGCAGCCTGGGGACCGTTGGATACCGTGAAAAACTGTTTTTT. Its amino acids are CASSLGTVGYREKLFF. Joined to the reference TRBV5-1 and TRBJ1-4 proteins, this CDR3 gives the full variable domain: KAGVTQTPRYLIKTRGQQVTLSCSPISGHRSVSWYQQTPGQGLQFLFEYFSETQRNKGNFPGRFSGRQFSNSRSEMNVSTLELGDSALYLCASSLGTVGYREKLFFGSGTQLSVL.